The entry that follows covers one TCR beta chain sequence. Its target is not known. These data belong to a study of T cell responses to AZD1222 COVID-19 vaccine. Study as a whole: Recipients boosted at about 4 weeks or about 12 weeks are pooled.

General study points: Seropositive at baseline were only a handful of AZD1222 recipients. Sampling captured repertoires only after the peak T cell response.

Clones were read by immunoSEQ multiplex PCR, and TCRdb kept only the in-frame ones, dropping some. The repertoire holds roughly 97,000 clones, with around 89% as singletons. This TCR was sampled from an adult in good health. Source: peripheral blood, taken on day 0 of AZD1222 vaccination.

The CDR3 coding sequence is TGTGCCAGCAGTATCACTGGGGCCAACGTCCTGACTTTC. This sequence encodes CASSITGANVLTF. The V gene is TRBV6-2 or TRBV6-3, the J gene TRBJ2-6, with unresolved D. In germline, CDR1 is MNHEY, CDR2 SVGEGT. The germline V and J ends were trimmed by 5 bases and 2 bases, with 4 bases remaining between them. There are 13 residues in the CDR3.